This record looks at one TCR beta chain sequence and its context. Trimming took 2 bases from V and 4 from J, leaving 13 bases between them. This CDR3 is built from 15 residues. Per germline, CDR1 MNHEY and CDR2 SVGAGI. This sample was taken from a study of blood T cell repertoires in COVID-19. The overall study: The samples span acute and convalescent COVID-19 from the United States, Italy and Spain. PBMCs, B-cell-depleted T cells, or T cells were the source of the cDNA or gDNA that made up the material.

In the study's own analysis: Estimation of nucleated cell counts relied on the amplification of reference gene primers. The table came from immunoSEQ multiplex PCR; TCRdb's copy has only in-frame clones and leaves some out. For V, J and clone size, that table is used; D and trimming come from the DNA. The sample includes roughly 40,000 clones, 90% of them seen just once. The TCR comes from a man aged 50 or older with active COVID-19. The sequenced sample consisted of peripheral blood. The rearrangement links TRBV6-5 to TRBJ2-3; a weak D match, TRBD2 (6 bases). The CDR3 nucleotides are TGTGCCAGCAGTTACGGCAGGACGGGGGCAGATACGCAGTATTTT. It translates to CASSYGRTGADTQYF.